This T cell receptor beta chain derives from a study of blood T cell repertoires in COVID-19. Overall study: Samples came from the United States, Italy and Spain, spanning acute and convalescent COVID-19.

Clones were read by immunoSEQ multiplex PCR, and TCRdb kept only the in-frame ones, dropping some. The sample includes about 45,000 clones, 70% to 90% of them seen just once. The CDR3 has 14 residues. The germline gives CDR1 SGHVS, CDR2 FQNEAQ. Trimming removed 1 base at V and 7 bases at J, with 11 bases between. The sample comprised peripheral blood. This rearrangement joins TRBV7-8 to TRBJ1-5; D remains ambiguous. This clonotype originated in a human donor in a cohort sampled during active COVID-19. CDR3 in amino acids: CASSLETRRQPQHF. The CDR3 DNA sequence: TGTGCCAGCAGCTTAGAAACGAGGCGCCAGCCCCAGCATTTT.